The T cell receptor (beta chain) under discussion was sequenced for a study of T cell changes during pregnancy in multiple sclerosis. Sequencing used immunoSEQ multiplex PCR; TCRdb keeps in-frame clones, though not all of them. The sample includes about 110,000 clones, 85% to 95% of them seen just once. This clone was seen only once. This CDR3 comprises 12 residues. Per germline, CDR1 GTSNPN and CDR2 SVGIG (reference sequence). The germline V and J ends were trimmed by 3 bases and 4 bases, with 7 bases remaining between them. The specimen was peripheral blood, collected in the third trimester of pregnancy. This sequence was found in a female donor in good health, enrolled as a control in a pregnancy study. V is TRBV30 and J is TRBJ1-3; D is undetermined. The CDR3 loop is CAWRPQGNTIYF. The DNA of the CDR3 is TGTGCCTGGAGGCCACAGGGAAACACCATATATTTT.